This TCR beta chain was profiled in a study of T cells in Graves' hyperthyroidism and ophthalmopathy (dated by TCRdb to the late 2010s). General notes on the study: Peripheral blood samples were taken at initial diagnosis, before any treatment was given. Prospective prediction of ophthalmopathy was tested in an independent validation cohort consisting of about 20 hyperthyroidism patients and over 15 patients who later progressed to ophthalmopathy. After blood sampling, hyperthyroidism patients were treated with methimazole at a starting dose of 30 mg daily, and ophthalmopathy patients were treated with high-dose intravenous methylprednisolone. Thyroid tissue and blood T-cell repertoires from six or seven Graves' hyperthyroidism patients were also compared in the study. A discovery cohort of roughly 100 patients, 43 with Graves' ophthalmopathy and more than 55 with stable Graves' hyperthyroidism, was used to find distinguishing TCR V-J signatures. The 75 to 100 discovery patients were randomly split 7:3 into training and test sets. According to the paper, TCR Vbeta CDR3 sequencing was carried out on 135 peripheral blood samples, which came from approximately 43 ophthalmopathy, 70 to 80 hyperthyroidism and 17 progressor patients.

In the ophthalmopathy patients, disease was moderately to severely active, with a Clinical Activity Score of 3 or more, a NOSPECS grade of 4 or more, and a duration of less than 3 months. Any patient with an uncontrolled infection, another autoimmune disease, pregnancy or lactation was excluded. Diagnoses were established on the basis of clinical symptoms, serum thyroxine and TRAb, thyroid ultrasound, and orbital computed tomography. Ficoll-Paque density gradient centrifugation was used to isolate PBMCs from around 10 ml of fresh peripheral blood. Total RNA was extracted with Trizol reagent, and quality was checked on an Agilent 2100 Bioanalyzer. What the work shows at the level of the full study, not this receptor alone: Most expanded thyroid clonotypes (frequency above 0.001) were also detected in blood, a finding suggesting that blood repertoires may reflect thyroid immune responses. In validation, progression to ophthalmopathy was predicted by the model with nearly 71% sensitivity and 72% to 85% specificity, a median of around 6.5 months before onset. Sample size was not statistically predetermined, and blinding of investigators to group allocation was not performed. A 13 V-J signature model separated ophthalmopathy from stable hyperthyroidism, with nearly 90% sensitivity and 81.08% specificity in cross-validation and 80%/75% in testing.

The TCR beta CDR3 regions were amplified from RNA transcripts. For the first round of RT-PCR on the TCR CDR3, the HTBI primer set was used together with the Qiagen OneStep RT-PCR kit. Libraries were constructed in a second round of multiplex PCR, after which size selection and purification were performed. The libraries were sequenced on an Illumina HiSeq2000 using paired-end 100 bp reads. The authors processed their data as follows. Raw data were processed with SOAPnuke, discarding reads with adapters, uncalled bases, mean Phred below 15, or no exact constant-primer or identifier match. High-quality paired reads were merged using COPE v1.2.5, and each unique nucleotide sequence was defined as a clonotype. Clonotypes were aligned to IMGT TRBV, TRBD and TRBJ reference segments using MiTCR v1.1. The analysis included only V-J combinations with a frequency above 0.0001, which together covered 99% to 99.2% of the repertoires. The TCS score was defined as the ratio of F50 (clonal expansion) to E x V (chaos), calculated using BLOSUM62-based TCRdist between CDR3 peptides within each V-J. Welch's t-statistics and random forest reduced fewer than 600 V-J features to 13, which were used in a naive Bayes classifier (R e1071). TCRdb trimmed the raw reads at Q25, called clones with MiXCR and kept productive beta chains. Each entry is one CDR3 protein sequence, shown with its most common DNA and genes. These V and J calls derive from TCRdb rather than the authors' analysis. This sample gives around 540,000 distinct CDR3 sequences in total; around 15% of them show up just once. Together, the top ten hold about 29% of the sample.

As encoded in the germline V gene (reference sequence), CDR1 is SEHNR while CDR2 is FQNEAQ. The CDR3 sequence holds 15 residues, the cysteine and phenylalanine included. The read is trimmed to its CDR3 DNA, 45 bases read in frame from base 1. The germline ends are 16 bases apart after V is trimmed by 7 bases and J by 1 base. Remarks on this clonotype: Its binding antigen is unknown. Base qualities are not at hand, and no much larger clone is one base apart.

The chain is made from TRBV7-9 and TRBJ1-1, with no confident D gene call. Sequenced material: blood. This TCR derives from a woman in her 30s with Graves' ophthalmopathy. The sequenced DNA: TGTGCCAGCAACCCAACTGGGCAGGCGAACACTGAAGCTTTCTTT. Its translation reads: CASNPTGQANTEAFF.